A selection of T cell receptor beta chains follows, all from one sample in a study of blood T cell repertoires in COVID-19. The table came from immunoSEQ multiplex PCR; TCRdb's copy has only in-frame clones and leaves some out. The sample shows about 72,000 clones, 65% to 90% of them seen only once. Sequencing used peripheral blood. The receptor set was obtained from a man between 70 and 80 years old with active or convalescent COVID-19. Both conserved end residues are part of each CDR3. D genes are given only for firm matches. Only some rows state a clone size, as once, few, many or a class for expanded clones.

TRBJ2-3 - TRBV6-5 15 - TGTGCCAGCACCAGGGCGGCGACAGTCGCAGATACGCAGTATTTT CASTRAATVADTQYF
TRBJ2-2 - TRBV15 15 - TGTGCCACGGGCAGGGGGGAGGCCGGGACCGGGGAGCTGTTTTTT CATGRGEAGTGELFF
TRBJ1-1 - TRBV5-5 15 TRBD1 TGTGCCAGCAGCTTCTACGACAGGGTGAACACTGAAGCTTTCTTT CASSFYDRVNTEAFF
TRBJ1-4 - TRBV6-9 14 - TGTGCCAGCAGTCCAGCAGAGGGAAATGAAAAACTGTTTTTT CASSPAEGNEKLFF
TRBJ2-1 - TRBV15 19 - TGTGCCACCAGCAGAGATAAGGGGGTCAGCGTAGGACCTTACAATGAGCAGTTCTTC CATSRDKGVSVGPYNEQFF
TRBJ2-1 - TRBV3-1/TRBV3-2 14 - TGTGCCAGCAGCCTCCCCGGAGGTCGCAATGAGCAGTTCTTC CASSLPGGRNEQFF
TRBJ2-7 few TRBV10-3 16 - TGTGCCATCAGTGGTCACCAGTCGCGGAGCTCCTACGAGCAGTACTTC CAISGHQSRSSYEQYF
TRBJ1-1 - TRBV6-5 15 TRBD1 TGTGCCAGCACTCCGGGACAGGGGGAGGGGATCGAAGCTTTCTTT CASTPGQGEGIEAFF
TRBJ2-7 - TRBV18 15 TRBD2 TGTGCCAGCTCACCTTATAGGGGAGGGGTTTACGAGCAGTACTTC CASSPYRGGVYEQYF
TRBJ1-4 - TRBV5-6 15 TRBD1 TGTGCCAGCAGCGTCCCGACAGGGAGGAATGAAAAACTGTTTTTT CASSVPTGRNEKLFF
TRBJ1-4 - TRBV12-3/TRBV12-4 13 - TGTGCCAGCTCACGCAGGCCTAATGAAAAACTGTTTTTT CASSRRPNEKLFF
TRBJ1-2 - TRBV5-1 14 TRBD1 TGCGCCAGCAGCTGGGACAGCCCTAACTATGGCTACACCTTC CASSWDSPNYGYTF
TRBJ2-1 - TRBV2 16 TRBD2 TGTGCCAGCGGTCCCTTAGCGGGAGGGTGGTACAATGAGCAGTTCTTC CASGPLAGGWYNEQFF
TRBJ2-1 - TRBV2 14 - TGTGCCAGCATCACTAGTGCGCTCTACAATGAGCAGTTCTTC CASITSALYNEQFF
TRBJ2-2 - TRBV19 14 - TGTGCCAGCCTGTCGGGAATTGGCACCGGGGAGCTGTTTTTT CASLSGIGTGELFF
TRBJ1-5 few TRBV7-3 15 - TGTGCCAGCAGCTTAAATGCGGGCGCGGGGCAGCCCCAGCATTTT CASSLNAGAGQPQHF
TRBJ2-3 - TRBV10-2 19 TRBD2 TGCGCCAGCAGTAAGGGCCAGGCCCTCGGGACTACTCCCACAGATACGCAGTATTTT CASSKGQALGTTPTDTQYF
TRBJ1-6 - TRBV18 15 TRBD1 TGTGCCAGCTCAGCACAGGGGGACTATAATTCACCCCTCCACTTT CASSAQGDYNSPLHF
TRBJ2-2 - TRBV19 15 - TGTGCCAGTAGCCAAGGAACAGTTCCTAACGGGGAGCTGTTTTTT CASSQGTVPNGELFF
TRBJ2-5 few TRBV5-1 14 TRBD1 TGCGCCAGCAGCCTCGGGACAGCCCAAGAGACCCAGTACTTC CASSLGTAQETQYF
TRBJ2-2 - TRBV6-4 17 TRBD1 TGTGCCAGCAGTGACTCAGCAGGGGGTACGGGCACCGGGGAGCTGTTTTTT CASSDSAGGTGTGELFF
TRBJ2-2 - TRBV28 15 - TGTGCCAGCAGTGCTACAGGAGAACCCACCGGGGAGCTGTTTTTT CASSATGEPTGELFF
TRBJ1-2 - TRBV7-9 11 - TGTGCCAGCAGCTCTTCTAATGGCTACACCTTC CASSSSNGYTF
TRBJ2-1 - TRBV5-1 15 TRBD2 TGCGCCAGCAGCTTGGATGCTAGCGGGAGGGCTGAGCAGTTCTTC CASSLDASGRAEQFF
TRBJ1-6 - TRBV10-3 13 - TGTGCCATCGGAGGTCGGCTTAATTCACCCCTCCACTTT CAIGGRLNSPLHF
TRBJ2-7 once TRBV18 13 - TGTGCCAGCTCGGTGGCAGCGGCCTACGAGCAGTACTTC CASSVAAAYEQYF
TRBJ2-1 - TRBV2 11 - TGTGCCAGCACTAGAGCCATTGAGCAGTTCTTC CASTRAIEQFF